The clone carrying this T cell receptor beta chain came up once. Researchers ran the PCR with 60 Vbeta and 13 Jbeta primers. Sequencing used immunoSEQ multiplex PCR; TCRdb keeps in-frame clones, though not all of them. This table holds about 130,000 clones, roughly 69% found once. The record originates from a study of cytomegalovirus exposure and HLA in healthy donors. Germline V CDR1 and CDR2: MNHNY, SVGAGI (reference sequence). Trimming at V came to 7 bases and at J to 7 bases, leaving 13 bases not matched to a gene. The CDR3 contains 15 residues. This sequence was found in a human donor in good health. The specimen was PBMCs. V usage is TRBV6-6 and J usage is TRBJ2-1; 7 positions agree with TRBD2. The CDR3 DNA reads TGTGCCAGCAATCCCCAGCGGGGTGGGGGGAATGAGCAGTTCTTC. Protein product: CASNPQRGGGNEQFF.